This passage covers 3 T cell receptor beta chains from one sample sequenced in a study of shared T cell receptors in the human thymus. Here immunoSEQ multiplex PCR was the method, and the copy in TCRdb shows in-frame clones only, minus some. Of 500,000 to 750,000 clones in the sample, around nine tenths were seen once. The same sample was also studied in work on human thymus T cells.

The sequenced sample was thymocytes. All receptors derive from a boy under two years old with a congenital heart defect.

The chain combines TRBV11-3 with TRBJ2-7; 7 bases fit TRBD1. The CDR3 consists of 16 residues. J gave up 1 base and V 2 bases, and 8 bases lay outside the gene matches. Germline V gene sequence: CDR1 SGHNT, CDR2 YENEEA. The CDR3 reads CASSLTTGDESYEQYF. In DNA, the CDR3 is TGTGCCAGCAGCTTAACCACAGGGGATGAATCCTACGAGCAGTACTTC.

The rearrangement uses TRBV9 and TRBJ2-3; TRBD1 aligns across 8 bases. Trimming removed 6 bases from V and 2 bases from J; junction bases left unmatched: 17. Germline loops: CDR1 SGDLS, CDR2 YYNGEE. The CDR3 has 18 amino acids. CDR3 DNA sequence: TGTGCCAGCAACCTGGGCAGGGGGCCCCTTCGACTCACAGATACGCAGTATTTT. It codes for CASNLGRGPLRLTDTQYF.

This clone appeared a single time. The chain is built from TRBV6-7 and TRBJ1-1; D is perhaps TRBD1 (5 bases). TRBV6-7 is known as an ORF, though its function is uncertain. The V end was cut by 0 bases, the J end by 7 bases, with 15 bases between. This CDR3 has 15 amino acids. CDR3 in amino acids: CASSYSRHAQGEAFF. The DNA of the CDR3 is TGTGCCAGCAGTTACTCGAGACACGCGCAGGGTGAAGCTTTCTTT.